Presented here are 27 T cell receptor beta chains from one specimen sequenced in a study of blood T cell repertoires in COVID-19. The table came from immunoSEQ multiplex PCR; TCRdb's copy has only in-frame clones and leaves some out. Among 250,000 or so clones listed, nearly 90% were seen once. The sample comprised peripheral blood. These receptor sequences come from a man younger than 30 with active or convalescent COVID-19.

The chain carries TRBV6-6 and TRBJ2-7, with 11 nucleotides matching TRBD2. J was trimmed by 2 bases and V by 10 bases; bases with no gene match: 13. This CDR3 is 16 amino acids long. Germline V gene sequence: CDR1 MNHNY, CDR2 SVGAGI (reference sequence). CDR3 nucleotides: TGTGCCACTTGGCTAGCGGGGGGTCCAGGCGCCTACGAGCAGTACTTC. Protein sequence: CATWLAGGPGAYEQYF.

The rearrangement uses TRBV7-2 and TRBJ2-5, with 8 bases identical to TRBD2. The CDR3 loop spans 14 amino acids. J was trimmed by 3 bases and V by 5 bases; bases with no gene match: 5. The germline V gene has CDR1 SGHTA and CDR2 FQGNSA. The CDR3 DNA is TGTGCCAGCAGCCCGGGACTAGGAGAAGAGACCCAGTACTTC. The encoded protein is CASSPGLGEETQYF.

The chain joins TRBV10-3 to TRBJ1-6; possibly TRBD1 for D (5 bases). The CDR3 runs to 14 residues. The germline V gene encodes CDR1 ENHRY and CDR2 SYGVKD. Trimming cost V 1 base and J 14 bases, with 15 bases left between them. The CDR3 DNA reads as TGTGCCATCAGTGAGTTAGGGACTACCCCGGCCCTCCACTTT. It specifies CAISELGTTPALHF.

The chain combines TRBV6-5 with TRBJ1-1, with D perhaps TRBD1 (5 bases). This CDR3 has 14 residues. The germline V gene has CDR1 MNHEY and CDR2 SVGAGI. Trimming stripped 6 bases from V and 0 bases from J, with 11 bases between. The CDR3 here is CASRETDLNTEAFF. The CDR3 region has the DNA TGTGCCAGCAGAGAGACAGACCTGAACACTGAAGCTTTCTTT.

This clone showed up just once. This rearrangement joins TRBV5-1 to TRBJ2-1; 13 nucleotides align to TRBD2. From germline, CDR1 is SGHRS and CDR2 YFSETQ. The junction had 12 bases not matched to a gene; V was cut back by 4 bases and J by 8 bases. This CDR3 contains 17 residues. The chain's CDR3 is CASSRLGTSGIWDEQFF. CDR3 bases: TGCGCCAGCAGCCGGCTTGGGACTAGCGGGATATGGGATGAGCAGTTCTTC.

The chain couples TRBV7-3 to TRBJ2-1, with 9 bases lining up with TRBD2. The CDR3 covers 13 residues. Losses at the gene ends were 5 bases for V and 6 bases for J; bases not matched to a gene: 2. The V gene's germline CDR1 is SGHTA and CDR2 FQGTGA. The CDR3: CASSLGLANEQFF. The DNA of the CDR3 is TGTGCCAGCAGCCTGGGACTAGCCAATGAGCAGTTCTTC.

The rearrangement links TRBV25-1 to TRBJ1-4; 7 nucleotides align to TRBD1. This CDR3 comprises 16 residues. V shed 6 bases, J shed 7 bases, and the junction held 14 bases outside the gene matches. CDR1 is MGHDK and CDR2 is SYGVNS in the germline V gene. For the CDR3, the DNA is TGTGCCAGCAGCCAATTTGGGGGACAGAGCGGTGAAAAACTGTTTTTT. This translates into CASSQFGGQSGEKLFF.

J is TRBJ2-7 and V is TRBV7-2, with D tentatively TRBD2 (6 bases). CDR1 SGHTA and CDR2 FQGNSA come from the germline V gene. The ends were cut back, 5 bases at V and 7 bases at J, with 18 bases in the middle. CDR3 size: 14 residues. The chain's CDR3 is CASSQGLYLGEQYF. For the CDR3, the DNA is TGTGCCAGCAGCCAGGGACTCTACCTTGGGGAGCAGTACTTC.

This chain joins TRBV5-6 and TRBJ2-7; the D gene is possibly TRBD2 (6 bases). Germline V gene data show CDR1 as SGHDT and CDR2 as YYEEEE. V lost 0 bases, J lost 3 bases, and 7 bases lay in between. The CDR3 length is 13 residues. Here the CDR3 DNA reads TGTGCCAGCAGCTTGGTCGGGGGCTACGAGCAGTACTTC. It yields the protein CASSLVGGYEQYF.

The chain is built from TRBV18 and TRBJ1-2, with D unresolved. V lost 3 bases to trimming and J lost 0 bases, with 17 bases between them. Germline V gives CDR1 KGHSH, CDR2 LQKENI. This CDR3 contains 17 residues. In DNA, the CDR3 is TGTGCCAGCTCACCGCGGACGGGAGGGAAAGCTAACTATGGCTACACCTTC. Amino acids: CASSPRTGGKANYGYTF.

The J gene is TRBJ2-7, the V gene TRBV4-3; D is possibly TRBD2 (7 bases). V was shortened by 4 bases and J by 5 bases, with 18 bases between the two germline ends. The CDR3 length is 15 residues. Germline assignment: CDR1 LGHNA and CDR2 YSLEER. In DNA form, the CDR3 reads TGCGCCAGCAGCCTAGGCCAGGCGGGGGCCAACGAGCAGTACTTC. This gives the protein CASSLGQAGANEQYF.

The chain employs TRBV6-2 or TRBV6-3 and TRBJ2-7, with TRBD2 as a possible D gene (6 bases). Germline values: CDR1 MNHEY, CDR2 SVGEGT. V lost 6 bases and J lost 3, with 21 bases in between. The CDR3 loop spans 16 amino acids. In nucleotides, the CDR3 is TGTGCCAGCAGCCGTCCCGGGACTCAGCCCCTCTACGAGCAGTACTTC. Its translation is CASSRPGTQPLYEQYF.

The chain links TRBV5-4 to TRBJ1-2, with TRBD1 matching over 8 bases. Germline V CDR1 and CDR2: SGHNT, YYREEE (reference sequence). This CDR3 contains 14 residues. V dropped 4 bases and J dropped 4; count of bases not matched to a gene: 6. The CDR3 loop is CASSIGQGSYGYTF. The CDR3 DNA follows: TGTGCCAGCAGCATAGGACAGGGCTCCTATGGCTACACCTTC.

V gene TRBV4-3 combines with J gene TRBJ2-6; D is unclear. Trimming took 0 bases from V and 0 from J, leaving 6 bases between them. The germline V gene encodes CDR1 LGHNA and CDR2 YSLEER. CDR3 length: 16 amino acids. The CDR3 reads CASSQDTNSGANVLTF. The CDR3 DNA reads TGCGCCAGCAGCCAAGATACAAACTCTGGGGCCAACGTCCTGACTTTC.

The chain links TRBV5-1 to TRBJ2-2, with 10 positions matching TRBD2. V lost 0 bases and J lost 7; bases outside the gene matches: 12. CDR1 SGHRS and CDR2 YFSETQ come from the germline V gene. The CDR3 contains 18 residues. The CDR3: CASSLGTLAGGQDGELFF. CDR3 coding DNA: TGCGCCAGCAGCTTGGGAACATTAGCGGGAGGTCAAGACGGGGAGCTGTTTTTT.

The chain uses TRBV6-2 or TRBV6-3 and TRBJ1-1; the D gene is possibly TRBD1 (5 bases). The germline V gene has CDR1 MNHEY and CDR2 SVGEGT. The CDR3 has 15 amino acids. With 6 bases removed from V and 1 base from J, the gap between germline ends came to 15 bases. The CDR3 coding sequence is TGTGCCAGCAGCCCACCGTGGGGGGGGAACACTGAAGCTTTCTTT. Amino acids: CASSPPWGGNTEAFF.

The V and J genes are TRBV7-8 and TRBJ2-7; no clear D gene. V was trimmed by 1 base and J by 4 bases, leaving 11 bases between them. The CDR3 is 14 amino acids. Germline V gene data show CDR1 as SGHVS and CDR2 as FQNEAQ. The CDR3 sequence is CASSLGPGSYEQYF. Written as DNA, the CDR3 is TGTGCCAGCAGCTTAGGTCCAGGTTCTTACGAGCAGTACTTC.

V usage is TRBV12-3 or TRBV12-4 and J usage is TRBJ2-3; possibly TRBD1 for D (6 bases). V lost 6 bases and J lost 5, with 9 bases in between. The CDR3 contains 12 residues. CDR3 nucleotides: TGTGCCAGCAGAATCAGGGGAGATACGCAGTATTTT. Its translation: CASRIRGDTQYF.

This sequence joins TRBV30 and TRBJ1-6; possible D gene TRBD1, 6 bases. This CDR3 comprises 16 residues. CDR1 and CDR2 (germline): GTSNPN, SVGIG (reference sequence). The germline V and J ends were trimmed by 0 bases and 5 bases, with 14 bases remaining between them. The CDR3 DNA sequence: TGTGCCTGGAGTGTTGCGGGGGCTCCCAATAATTCACCCCTCCACTTT. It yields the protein CAWSVAGAPNNSPLHF.

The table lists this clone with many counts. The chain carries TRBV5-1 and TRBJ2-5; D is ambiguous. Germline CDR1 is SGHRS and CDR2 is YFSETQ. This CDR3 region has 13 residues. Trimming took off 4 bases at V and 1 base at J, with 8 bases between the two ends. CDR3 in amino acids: CASSEQSQETQYF. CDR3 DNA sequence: TGCGCCAGCAGCGAACAGAGCCAAGAGACCCAGTACTTC.

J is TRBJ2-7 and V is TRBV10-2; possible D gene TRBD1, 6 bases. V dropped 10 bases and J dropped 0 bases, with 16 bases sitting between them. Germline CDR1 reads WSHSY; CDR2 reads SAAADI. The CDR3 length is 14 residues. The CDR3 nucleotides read TGCGCCACCAGACAGGAGCTCCTCTCCTACGAGCAGTACTTC. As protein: CATRQELLSYEQYF.

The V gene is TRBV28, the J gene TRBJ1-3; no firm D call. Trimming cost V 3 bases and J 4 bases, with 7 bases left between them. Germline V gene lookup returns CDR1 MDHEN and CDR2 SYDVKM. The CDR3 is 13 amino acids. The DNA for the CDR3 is TGTGCCAGCAGTTTCTCCTCCGGAAACACCATATATTTT. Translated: CASSFSSGNTIYF.

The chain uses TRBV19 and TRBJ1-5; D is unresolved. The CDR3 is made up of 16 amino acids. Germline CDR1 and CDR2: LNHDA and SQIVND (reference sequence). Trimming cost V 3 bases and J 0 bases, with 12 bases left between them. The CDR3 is CASSIEQFNSNQPQHF. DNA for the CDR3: TGTGCCAGTAGTATTGAGCAATTCAATAGCAATCAGCCCCAGCATTTT.

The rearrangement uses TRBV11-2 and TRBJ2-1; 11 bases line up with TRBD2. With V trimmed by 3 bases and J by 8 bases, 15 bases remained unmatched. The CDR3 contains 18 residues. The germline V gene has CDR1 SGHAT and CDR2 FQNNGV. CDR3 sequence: CASSFGFLLAGGRHEQFF. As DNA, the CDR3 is TGTGCCAGCAGCTTTGGGTTTCTTTTAGCGGGAGGGCGCCATGAGCAGTTCTTC. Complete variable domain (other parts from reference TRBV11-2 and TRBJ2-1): EAGVAQSPRYKIIEKRQSVAFWCNPISGHATLYWYQQILGQGPKLLIQFQNNGVVDDSQLPKDRFSAERLKGVDSTLKIQPAKLEDSAVYLCASSFGFLLAGGRHEQFFGPGTRLTVL.

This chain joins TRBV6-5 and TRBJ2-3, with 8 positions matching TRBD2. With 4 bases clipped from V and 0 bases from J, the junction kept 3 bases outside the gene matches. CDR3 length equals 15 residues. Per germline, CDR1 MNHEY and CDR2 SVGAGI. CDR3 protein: CASSSLAGSTDTQYF. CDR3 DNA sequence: TGTGCCAGCAGTTCTTTAGCGGGAAGCACAGATACGCAGTATTTT.

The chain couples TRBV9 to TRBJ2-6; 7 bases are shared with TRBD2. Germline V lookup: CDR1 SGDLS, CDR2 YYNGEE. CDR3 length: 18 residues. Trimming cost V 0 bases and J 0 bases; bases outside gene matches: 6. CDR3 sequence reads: CASSVVASGGSGANVLTF. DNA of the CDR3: TGTGCCAGCAGCGTAGTAGCTAGCGGAGGCTCTGGGGCCAACGTCCTGACTTTC.

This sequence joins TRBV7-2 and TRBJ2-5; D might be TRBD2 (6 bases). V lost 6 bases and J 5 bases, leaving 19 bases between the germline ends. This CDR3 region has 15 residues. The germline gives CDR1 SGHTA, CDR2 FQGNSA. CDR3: CASSLRRGSGETQYF. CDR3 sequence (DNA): TGTGCCAGCAGTTTAAGGCGGGGATCAGGGGAGACCCAGTACTTC.